A single sample is the source of the 25 T cell receptor beta chains below, sequenced in a study of monozygotic twins with inflammatory bowel disease. After re-calling the 5' RACE reads, TCRdb lists one entry per CDR3 protein, DNA absent. Recorded for this sample: around 450,000 distinct CDR3 sequences. The sequencing sample was made of blood. The receptors stem from a human donor with ulcerative colitis or Crohn's disease, or a healthy co-twin of an affected twin (not recorded which).

The gene calls are TRBV27 and TRBJ1-6; TCRdb designates TRBD1, a call that cannot be tested without DNA. The CDR3 runs 14 residues. Germline assignment: CDR1 MNHEY and CDR2 SMNVEV (reference sequence). The chain's CDR3 is CATSQGIWRSPLHF.

The CDR3 here is CASSYSIVGEQYF. The chain recombines TRBV6-5 with TRBJ2-7. The CDR3 has 13 residues. Germline V gives CDR1 MNHEY, CDR2 SVGAGI.

The chain is built from TRBV7-8 and TRBJ2-7; with no DNA, the TCRdb D assignment of TRBD1 cannot be verified. This CDR3 has 16 amino acids. From germline, CDR1 is SGHVS and CDR2 FQNEAQ. CDR3 loop: CASSYQGGASSYEQYF.

The rearrangement uses TRBV20-1 and TRBJ2-4; checking the TCRdb D call of TRBD1 is not possible without DNA. Germline-derived CDR1 and CDR2 are DFQATT and SNEGSKA (reference sequence). There are 15 residues in the CDR3. The CDR3: CSARDRQGLKNIQYF.

The CDR3 region is CASSVRGATDTQYF. This rearrangement joins TRBV9 to TRBJ2-3; TCRdb names TRBD1, which stays unverified in the absence of DNA. In germline, CDR1 is SGDLS, CDR2 YYNGEE. This CDR3 comprises 14 residues.

The CDR3 loop is CASRLAGELWDEQFF. This chain uses TRBV5-1 with TRBJ2-1; the TRBD2 assignment by TCRdb is unverifiable without DNA. The CDR3 consists of 15 residues. Per the germline V gene, CDR1 is SGHRS and CDR2 is YFSETQ.

The chain has TRBV15 and TRBJ2-5. CDR3 length: 12 amino acids. In germline, CDR1 is LNHNV, CDR2 YYDKDF (reference sequence). The CDR3: CATSRKGETQYF.

The chain employs TRBV4-2 and TRBJ1-5; TCRdb reports TRBD1, a call that lacks DNA to check it against. The V gene's germline CDR1 is LGHNA and CDR2 YNFKEQ. The CDR3 spans 15 residues. The CDR3 region is CASSQDTGINQPQHF.

The V call is TRBV3-1, the J call TRBJ2-1. The CDR3 totals 12 residues. Germline CDR1 LGHDT, CDR2 YNNKEL (reference sequence). The CDR3 region is CASSPWTREQFF.

The J gene is TRBJ2-7, the V gene TRBV20-1; TCRdb's D gene call, TRBD1, goes unchecked for lack of DNA. The germline V gene has CDR1 DFQATT and CDR2 SNEGSKA (reference sequence). The CDR3 runs to 17 residues. CDR3 amino acids: CSAYSIVTGGSSYEQYF.

This chain connects TRBV30 to TRBJ2-1; there is no DNA to check the TCRdb D call of TRBD2. From germline, CDR1 is GTSNPN and CDR2 SVGIG (reference sequence). The CDR3 consists of 11 residues. The CDR3 here is CAWSQVGGQFF. The full variable domain, in which reference TRBV30 and TRBJ2-1 provide the parts outside the CDR3, is SQTIHQWPATLVQPVGSPLSLECTVEGTSNPNLYWYRQAAGRGLQLLFYSVGIGQISSEVPQNLSASRPQDRQFILSSKKLLLSDSGFYLCAWSQVGGQFFGPGTRLTVL.

This sequence joins TRBV5-6 and TRBJ2-7; as DNA is missing, the TRBD1 call by TCRdb cannot be tested. The CDR3 length is 13 residues. The germline V gene has CDR1 SGHDT and CDR2 YYEEEE. This CDR3 reads CASSSRGRQDGHF.

V is TRBV28 and J is TRBJ2-4; TCRdb's assignment of TRBD1 cannot be checked, as there is no DNA. The CDR3 totals 14 residues. Germline values: CDR1 MDHEN, CDR2 SYDVKM. This chain's CDR3 is CASSAGGSKNIQYF.

This chain links TRBV15 with TRBJ1-2; TCRdb's D call of TRBD1 is untestable without DNA. The CDR3 extends over 15 amino acids. The germline CDR1 and CDR2 sequences are LNHNV and YYDKDF (reference sequence). CDR3 region: CATSRADRTGAGYTF.

The genes are TRBV4-2 and TRBJ1-4; TCRdb indicates TRBD1, and absent DNA this call remains unverified. This CDR3 is built from 15 residues. Germline CDR1 LGHNA, CDR2 YNFKEQ. The chain's CDR3 is CASSLETGHREKLFF.

This CDR3 is CASSPSAGGFHEQYF. V gene TRBV18 combines with J gene TRBJ2-7; TCRdb indicates TRBD1, and absent DNA this call remains unverified. The CDR3 covers 15 residues. Germline CDR1 reads KGHSH; CDR2 reads LQKENI.

V usage is TRBV6-5 and J usage is TRBJ1-4. This CDR3 contains 14 residues. Germline V gene data show CDR1 as MNHEY and CDR2 as SVGAGI. CDR3 in amino acids: CASSYSDTNEKLFF.

This chain links TRBV12-3 or TRBV12-4 with TRBJ2-1; TCRdb calls TRBD2, which cannot be checked without DNA. The CDR3 consists of 17 residues. CDR3: CASNPPASGRADNEQFF.

The V call is TRBV6-1, the J call TRBJ2-7; lacking DNA, the TRBD1 call made by TCRdb goes unchecked. Germline CDR1 reads MNHNS; CDR2 reads SASEGT. This CDR3 spans 15 amino acids. The CDR3: CASSERQGRVWEQYF.

This chain uses TRBV6-1 with TRBJ2-5; TCRdb picks TRBD2, but there is no DNA to check that call. Germline V gene sequence: CDR1 MNHNS, CDR2 SASEGT. The CDR3 totals 14 residues. CDR3 sequence reads: CASTSPHSGETQYF.

J is TRBJ2-1 and V is TRBV18; TCRdb gives TRBD1 as the D gene, but with no DNA this cannot be confirmed. CDR3 length: 15 amino acids. From germline, CDR1 is KGHSH and CDR2 LQKENI. CDR3 sequence: CASSPLGQDYNEQFF.

The chain joins TRBV6-5 to TRBJ2-7; TCRdb designates TRBD2, a call that cannot be tested without DNA. CDR3 length: 13 residues. CDR1 and CDR2 from the germline V gene are MNHEY and SVGAGI. This CDR3 reads CASRRERLGEQYF.

V and J are TRBV7-3 and TRBJ2-3; TCRdb reports TRBD1, a call that lacks DNA to check it against. The germline V gene encodes CDR1 SGHTA and CDR2 FQGTGA. The CDR3 extends over 16 amino acids. The CDR3: CASSLVGTRTTDTQYF. The full variable domain, its missing parts supplied by reference TRBV7-3 and TRBJ2-3, is GAGVSQTPSNKVTEKGKYVELRCDPISGHTALYWYRQSLGQGPEFLIYFQGTGAADDSGLPNDRFFAVRPEGSVSTLKIQRTERGDSAVYLCASSLVGTRTTDTQYFGPGTRLTVL.

V and J are TRBV7-9 and TRBJ1-2. This CDR3 region has 13 residues. Germline CDR1 is SEHNR and CDR2 is FQNEAQ (reference sequence). CDR3 in amino acids: CASSYGEHYGYTF.

The V call is TRBV10-3, the J call TRBJ1-2. The CDR3 is 14 amino acids. Germline V gene lookup returns CDR1 ENHRY and CDR2 SYGVKD. The CDR3 sequence: CAISESNFGGGYTF.